These 5 T cell receptor beta chains originate from one sample sequenced in a study of T-cell memory formation after mild COVID-19. TCRdb fed the 5' RACE reads into MiXCR, producing one record per CDR3 protein. The data contain fewer than 250,000 distinct CDR3 sequences, 10% of them singletons. Material for sequencing was PBMCs or a T cell subset sorted from them (not recorded which). These receptors originate from a man aged 18 to 29 who had mild COVID-19 (a few samples of this study predate the infection). Cell type and time point are not known.

This clonotype has a handful of counts. The chain joins TRBV28 to TRBJ2-7; 7 positions match TRBD1. Losses at the gene ends were 9 bases for V and 0 bases for J; bases not matched to a gene: 5. Germline-derived CDR1 and CDR2 are MDHEN and SYDVKM. This CDR3 has 13 amino acids. CDR3 region: CASKGDSSYEQYV. CDR3 nucleotides: TGTGCCAGTAAGGGGGACAGCTCCTACGAGCAGTACGTC.

This clonotype was detected only a few times. The chain combines TRBV9 with TRBJ2-1; 8 bases are shared with TRBD2. There are 16 residues in the CDR3. V dropped 1 base and J dropped 6; count of bases not matched to a gene: 9. CDR1 SGDLS and CDR2 YYNGEE come from the germline V gene. CDR3 residues: CASSVMAGGPLNEQFF. The CDR3 DNA reads as TGTGCCAGCAGCGTAATGGCGGGGGGCCCCCTCAATGAGCAGTTCTTC.

The chain joins TRBV7-2 to TRBJ2-7, with unresolved D. CDR1 SGHTA and CDR2 FQGNSA come from the germline V gene. This CDR3 is built from 14 residues. V was shortened by 5 bases and J by 5 bases, with 16 bases between the two germline ends. Here the CDR3 DNA reads TGTGCCAGCAGCCCCTCCCCGGGTGTCGACGAGCAGTACTTC. Protein sequence: CASSPSPGVDEQYF.

This clonotype was observed a few times. The rearrangement links TRBV20-1 to TRBJ2-3; tentatively, D is TRBD2 (5 bases). CDR1 is DFQATT, CDR2 SNEGSKA, per germline (reference sequence). This CDR3 is 17 amino acids long. Trimming removed 3 bases at V and 0 bases at J, with 19 bases between. DNA for the CDR3: TGCAGTGCTAGCGGAGGCACCCTCTGGTTTAGCACAGATACGCAGTATTTT. Amino acids: CSASGGTLWFSTDTQYF.

This clonotype appeared a few times. V gene TRBV20-1 combines with J gene TRBJ1-2, with D unclear. V was pared by 6 bases and J by 5 bases, with 10 bases between. CDR1 is DFQATT and CDR2 is SNEGSKA in the germline V gene (reference sequence). The CDR3 sequence is 11 residues long. CDR3 residues: CSATFTYGYTF. The CDR3 nucleotides read TGCAGTGCCACATTTACTTATGGCTACACCTTC.